The T cell receptor beta chain under discussion was sequenced for a study of T cell clonality in common variable immunodeficiency. This clone has ten or more counts. Antigen specificity is unknown. The read comes to an end 3 residues before the CDR3 does, leaving the germline J gene to fill in the end. Study results and caveats: Common variable immunodeficiency TCR beta sequences reportedly had fewer deletions and N-nucleotide insertions. Repertoire-complication correlations in CVID were limited by patient heterogeneity.

Germline assignment: CDR1 SEHNR and CDR2 FQNEAQ (reference sequence). V shed 6 bases and J shed 3 bases, with 14 bases lying between them. There are 15 residues in the CDR3. Method: immunoSEQ multiplex PCR; TCRdb's copy keeps in-frame clones and lacks some. The table lists some 52,000 clones, with no singletons. The sequencing sample was made of peripheral blood mononuclear cells. This clonotype was sampled from a person aged 18 to 70 in good health. The chain uses TRBV7-9 and TRBJ2-2, with D possibly matching TRBD1 (6 bases). CDR3 DNA (partial): TGTGCCAGCAGTTTACTGACAGGTTACACCGGGGAG. Protein sequence: CASSLLTGYTGE. The entire CDR3 protein reads CASSLLTGYTGELFF.